This TCR beta chain was recovered during a study of OX40 agonist ivuxolimab in advanced cancers. Study as a whole: At doses from 0.01 to 10 mg/kg, patients were given intravenous ivuxolimab every 2 weeks. Participants averaged approximately 65 years of age (range about 23 to 90) and were around 85% male. About 40% of patients had received prior checkpoint inhibitor therapy.

Clones were sequenced by immunoSEQ multiplex PCR, and TCRdb holds only the in-frame ones, with some missing. The sample consists of about 44,000 clones, roughly 80% of them appearing once. This CDR3 is 13 amino acids long. Germline loops: CDR1 KGHSY, CDR2 FQNENV. The ends were cut back, 1 base at V and 7 bases at J, with 10 bases in the middle. Anyone with autoimmune disease history or systemic immunosuppression was excluded. This sequence joins TRBV16 and TRBJ1-2; D may be TRBD1 (5 bases). The sample consisted of CD4+ or CD8+ T cells sorted from blood, taken in a trial of the OX40 agonist ivuxolimab. The source is an adult with an advanced solid tumor such as melanoma, head and neck, liver or kidney cancer. The CDR3 DNA follows: TGTGCCAGCAGCCAATTACAGGTTGCTGGCTACACCTTC. This sequence encodes CASSQLQVAGYTF.